This TCR beta chain is drawn from a study of OX40 agonist ivuxolimab in advanced cancers. About the study: Patients in the trial were receiving intravenous ivuxolimab every 2 weeks, at doses of 0.01 to 10 mg/kg. Partial responses occurred in Three dose-escalation patients, one with hepatocellular carcinoma and two with cutaneous melanoma.

Sequencing was performed with immunoSEQ multiplex PCR; in TCRdb, only in-frame clones are kept and a portion is missing. Among about 62,000 clones, 79% were seen once, and the ten largest hold around 9.9%. This CDR3 contains 17 residues. Between the trimmed V and J ends, which lost 9 bases and 0 bases, there was a span of 21 bases. In germline, CDR1 is SSHAT, CDR2 FNYEAQ (reference sequence). The sequence came from an adult with an advanced solid tumor such as melanoma, head and neck, liver or kidney cancer. The chain uses TRBV7-7 and TRBJ1-5; D uncertain. The material sequenced was CD4+ or CD8+ T cells sorted from blood, taken in a trial of the OX40 agonist ivuxolimab. The CDR3 sequence is CARANADEGYSNQPQHF. In DNA, the CDR3 is TGTGCCAGGGCTAACGCGGACGAAGGATATAGCAATCAGCCCCAGCATTTT. Supplemented by reference TRBV7-7 and TRBJ1-5, the full variable domain reads GAGVSQSPRYKVTKRGQDVTLRCDPISSHATLYWYQQALGQGPEFLTYFNYEAQPDKSGLPSDRFSAERPEGSISTLTIQRTEQRDSAMYRCARANADEGYSNQPQHFGDGTRLSIL.